This T cell receptor (beta chain) came from a study of shared T cell receptors in the human thymus. After removal of 7 bases from V and 2 bases from J, the junction contained 8 bases not matched to a gene. The CDR3 runs to 15 residues. Germline V gene data show CDR1 as MNHNY and CDR2 as SVGAGI (reference sequence). The table came from immunoSEQ multiplex PCR; TCRdb's copy has only in-frame clones and leaves some out. The sample yields about 660,000 clones, about 87% seen once. This clone was counted a few times. These same data were also listed under a study on human thymus T cells. As that study records: It was healthy Finnish infants having corrective surgery for congenital heart defects who were the donors. Surgeons resected thymus tissue during corrective heart surgery.

This clonotype was sampled from a boy younger than two with a congenital heart defect. The chain combines TRBV6-6 with TRBJ1-5; TRBD1 agrees at 7 bases. Sequenced: thymocytes. CDR3 loop: CASNPGTGGNQPQHF. In DNA form, the CDR3 reads TGTGCCAGCAACCCAGGTACAGGGGGCAATCAGCCCCAGCATTTT.